One sample yielded the 16 T cell receptor beta chains listed below, sequenced in a study of T cell responses to AZD1222 COVID-19 vaccine. TCRdb's copy holds only in-frame clones and misses some; the assay was immunoSEQ multiplex PCR. The sample comprises 140,000 or so clones, about 88% of which are singletons, and more than 3% rests with the top ten. This specimen was peripheral blood, taken 28 days after the second AZD1222 dose. The receptors were sampled from an adult who received the AZD1222 COVID-19 vaccine.

The rearrangement joins TRBV2 to TRBJ1-1, with D hard to call. Trimming left V 4 bases short and J 0 bases short, with 18 bases between. CDR1 SNHLY and CDR2 FYNNEI come from the germline V gene. CDR3 size: 17 residues. This CDR3 reads CASSGEVAGSMNTEAFF. The CDR3, as DNA: TGTGCCAGCAGTGGGGAGGTGGCAGGTTCCATGAACACTGAAGCTTTCTTT.

This rearrangement joins TRBV5-6 to TRBJ2-4, with D hard to call. This CDR3 has 13 amino acids. In germline, CDR1 is SGHDT, CDR2 YYEEEE. V lost 0 bases and J lost 9, with 10 bases in between. The CDR3: CASSLEQVTIQYF. For the CDR3, the DNA is TGTGCCAGCAGCTTGGAGCAGGTTACCATTCAGTACTTC.

The chain combines TRBV2 with TRBJ2-2, with no clear D. This CDR3 has 13 amino acids. Germline V gives CDR1 SNHLY, CDR2 FYNNEI. V was cut by 4 bases and J by 5 bases, with 8 bases left in between. The CDR3 spells CASSVLRTGELFF. In DNA form, the CDR3 reads TGTGCCAGCAGTGTTCTCAGAACCGGGGAGCTGTTTTTT.

The rearrangement uses TRBV5-1 and TRBJ1-4; maybe TRBD1 (6 bases). V lost 5 bases to trimming and J lost 6 bases, with 14 bases between them. Germline CDR1 reads SGHRS; CDR2 reads YFSETQ. This CDR3 spans 14 amino acids. The CDR3 spells CASSQGRSDEKLFF. The CDR3 region has the DNA TGCGCCAGCAGTCAGGGGCGGTCGGATGAAAAACTGTTTTTT.

The genes are TRBV16 and TRBJ2-5; D is unresolved. This CDR3 contains 15 residues. Germline-derived CDR1 and CDR2 are KGHSY and FQNENV. V gave up 3 bases and J gave up 0 bases, with 11 bases separating them. This CDR3 reads CASSHGLTDQETQYF. In DNA, the CDR3 is TGTGCCAGCAGCCACGGGCTAACGGACCAAGAGACCCAGTACTTC.

The rearrangement uses TRBV6-5 and TRBJ1-5; 7 bases match TRBD1. V trimming: 6 bases; J trimming: 10 bases; junction bases outside the gene matches: 9. This CDR3 region has 13 residues. CDR1 is MNHEY and CDR2 is SVGAGI in the germline V gene. DNA of the CDR3: TGTGCCAGCAGGCAGACAGGGAGAGGCCCCCAGCATTTT. This gives the protein CASRQTGRGPQHF.

This rearrangement joins TRBV18 to TRBJ1-1; D ambiguous. Germline CDR1 reads KGHSH; CDR2 reads LQKENI. V shed 2 bases and J shed 2 bases, with 15 bases lying between them. This CDR3 has 16 residues. The CDR3 sequence is CASSPSETWGNTEAFF. The CDR3 region has the DNA TGTGCCAGCTCACCATCAGAAACCTGGGGAAACACTGAAGCTTTCTTT.

V is TRBV7-2 and J is TRBJ2-1; 7 nucleotides agree with TRBD1. There are 15 residues in the CDR3. V lost 8 bases to trimming and J lost 5 bases; unmatched junction nucleotides: 12. Germline values: CDR1 SGHTA, CDR2 FQGNSA. The CDR3 nucleotides read TGTGCCAGCGCCGTAACAGGGGTCGTCCACAATGAGCAGTTCTTC. This sequence encodes CASAVTGVVHNEQFF.

The chain couples TRBV12-5 to TRBJ2-7; D possibly corresponds to TRBD2 (6 bases). V dropped 4 bases and J dropped 3 bases, with 16 bases sitting between them. The CDR3 totals 15 residues. Germline assignment: CDR1 LGHNT and CDR2 FRNRAP. This chain's CDR3 is CASGSSPTSFYEQYF. Here the CDR3 DNA reads TGTGCTAGTGGTTCTAGTCCAACTAGCTTCTACGAGCAGTACTTC.

This sequence joins TRBV4-2 and TRBJ1-6; TRBD1 is a possible D gene (5 bases). Trimming removed 3 bases from V and 7 bases from J, with 19 bases in between. The CDR3 runs to 17 residues. Germline assignment: CDR1 LGHNA and CDR2 YNFKEQ. CDR3 sequence (DNA): TGTGCCAGCAGCCAGGAACTTACCGGGACGGAGAATTCACCCCTCCACTTT. Its protein is CASSQELTGTENSPLHF.

This clone has a count of ten or more. The rearrangement links TRBV3-1 (or the pseudogene TRBV3-2) to TRBJ1-1; D gene unclear. Trimming left V 0 bases short and J 5 bases short, with 10 bases between. The CDR3 loop spans 14 amino acids. CDR1 is LGHDT, CDR2 YNNKEL, per germline (reference sequence). The CDR3 loop is CASSQDPMSTEAFF. As DNA, the CDR3 is TGTGCCAGCAGCCAAGATCCCATGAGTACTGAAGCTTTCTTT.

J is TRBJ2-5 and V is TRBV3-1 (or the pseudogene TRBV3-2), with 14 bases fitting TRBD2. CDR3 length: 17 amino acids. V lost 1 base to trimming and J lost 5 bases; unmatched junction nucleotides: 6. CDR1 and CDR2 (germline): LGHDT, YNNKEL (reference sequence). The CDR3 spells CASSQGTSGRPGETQYF. In DNA form, the CDR3 reads TGTGCCAGCAGCCAAGGGACTAGCGGGAGGCCGGGGGAGACCCAGTACTTC.

The chain combines TRBV14 with TRBJ1-3, with unresolved D. The CDR3 is 15 residues long. The germline gives CDR1 SGHDN, CDR2 FVKESK. Trimming shortened V by 4 bases and J by 0 bases, and 10 bases separated the two germline ends. CDR3 DNA: TGTGCCAGCAGCCGTGGTGGGGACTCTGGAAACACCATATATTTT. Translating gives CASSRGGDSGNTIYF.

The chain couples TRBV7-3 to TRBJ2-3, with D tentatively TRBD1 (6 bases). Germline assignment: CDR1 SGHTA and CDR2 FQGTGA. Trimming took off 2 bases at V and 5 bases at J, with 17 bases between the two ends. The CDR3 totals 16 residues. The CDR3 loop is CASSLERGQGRDTQYF. Here the CDR3 DNA reads TGTGCCAGCAGCTTAGAGAGAGGGCAGGGGCGAGATACGCAGTATTTT.

The chain couples TRBV3-1 (or the pseudogene TRBV3-2) to TRBJ1-1; D is unclear. Germline assignment: CDR1 LGHDT and CDR2 YNNKEL (reference sequence). The CDR3 is 18 residues long. With 0 bases removed from V and 1 base from J, the gap between germline ends came to 18 bases. This CDR3 reads CASSQDYQNRAKNTEAFF. In DNA, the CDR3 is TGTGCCAGCAGCCAAGATTATCAAAATCGGGCAAAGAACACTGAAGCTTTCTTT.

The J gene is TRBJ2-7, the V gene TRBV9; D might be TRBD1 or TRBD2, each matching 5 bases. This CDR3 is 22 amino acids long. Germline V gene sequence: CDR1 SGDLS, CDR2 YYNGEE. Trimming removed 3 bases from V and 2 bases from J, with 36 bases in between. The CDR3 spells CASSAERAGWFGGQGETYEQYF. CDR3 bases: TGTGCCAGCAGCGCCGAGAGGGCAGGGTGGTTCGGCGGGCAAGGGGAAACCTACGAGCAGTACTTC.